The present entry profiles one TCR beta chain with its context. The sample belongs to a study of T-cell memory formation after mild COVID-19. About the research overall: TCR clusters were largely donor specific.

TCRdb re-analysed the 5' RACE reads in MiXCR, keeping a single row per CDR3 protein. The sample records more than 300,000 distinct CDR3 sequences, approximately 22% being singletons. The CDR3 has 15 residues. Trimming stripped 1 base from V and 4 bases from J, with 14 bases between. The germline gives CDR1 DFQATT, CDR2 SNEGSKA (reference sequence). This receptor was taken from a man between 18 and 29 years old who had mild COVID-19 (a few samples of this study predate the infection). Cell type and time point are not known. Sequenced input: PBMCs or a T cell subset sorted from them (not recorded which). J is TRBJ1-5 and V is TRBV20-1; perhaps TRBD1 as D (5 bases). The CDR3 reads CSARVAGVLNQPQHF. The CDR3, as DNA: TGCAGTGCTAGAGTGGCGGGGGTCTTAAATCAGCCCCAGCATTTT.